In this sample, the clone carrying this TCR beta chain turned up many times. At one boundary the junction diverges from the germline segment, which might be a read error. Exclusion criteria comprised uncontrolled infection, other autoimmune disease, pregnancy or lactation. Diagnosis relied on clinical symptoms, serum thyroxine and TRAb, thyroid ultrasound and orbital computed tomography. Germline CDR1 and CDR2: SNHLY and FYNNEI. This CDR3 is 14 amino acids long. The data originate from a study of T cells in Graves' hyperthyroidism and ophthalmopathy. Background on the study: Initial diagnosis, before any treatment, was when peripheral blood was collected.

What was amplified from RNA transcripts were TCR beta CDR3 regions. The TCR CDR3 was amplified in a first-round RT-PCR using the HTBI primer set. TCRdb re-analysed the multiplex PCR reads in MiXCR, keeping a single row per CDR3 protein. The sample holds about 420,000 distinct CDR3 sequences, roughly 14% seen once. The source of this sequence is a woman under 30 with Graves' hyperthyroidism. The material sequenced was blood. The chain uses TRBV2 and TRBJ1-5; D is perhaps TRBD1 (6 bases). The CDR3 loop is CASSEDRFNQPQHF. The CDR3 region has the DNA TGTGCCAGCAGCGAAGACAGGTTCAATCAGCCCCAGCATTTT.